A selection of T cell receptor beta chains follows, all from one sample in a study of shared clonotypes between healthy human individuals. The protocol was immunoSEQ multiplex PCR, while the TCRdb copy is restricted to in-frame clones and leaves out a portion. This table holds hundreds of thousands of clones, 97% found once. Sequenced input: naive CD4+ T cells sorted from blood. The receptors shown here come from a woman aged 25 to 39 in good health. The CDR3 runs from the conserved cysteine through the conserved F or W. D genes are given only for firm matches. Only some rows state a clone size, as once, few, many or a class for expanded clones.

J gene | V gene | D gene | clone size | CDR3 protein | CDR3 DNA
TRBJ2-5 | TRBV29-1 | TRBD2 | . | CSVEGLAGGVGETQYF | TGCAGCGTTGAAGGCCTAGCGGGAGGGGTGGGTGAGACCCAGTACTTC
TRBJ2-7 | TRBV15 | . | . | CATSKRPGPIVLEQYF | TGTGCCACCAGCAAAAGACCGGGACCCATTGTGCTCGAGCAGTACTTC
TRBJ1-1 | TRBV27 | TRBD1 | . | CASRNSRGLTEAFF | TGTGCCAGCAGAAACAGCAGGGGGTTAACTGAAGCTTTCTTT
TRBJ2-5 | TRBV7-7 | . | . | CASSLSPREETQYF | TGTGCCAGCAGCTTATCCCCCCGCGAAGAGACCCAGTACTTC
TRBJ2-7 | TRBV11-2 | TRBD2 | . | CASSSGLAGDWYEQYF | TGTGCCAGCAGCTCGGGACTAGCGGGAGATTGGTACGAGCAGTACTTC
TRBJ2-7 | TRBV5-1 | . | . | CASSLALRGPSSYEQYF | TGCGCCAGCAGCTTGGCCTTGAGGGGCCCGTCATCCTACGAGCAGTACTTC
TRBJ1-2 | TRBV4-2 | . | . | CASSQVAADGYTF | TGTGCCAGCAGCCAAGTCGCAGCAGATGGCTACACCTTC
TRBJ2-1 | TRBV6-5 | . | . | CASKRLGVDEQFF | TGTGCCAGCAAGCGACTAGGTGTCGATGAGCAGTTCTTC
TRBJ2-5 | TRBV19 | TRBD1 | . | CASSIDRGPLQETQYF | TGTGCCAGTAGTATCGACAGGGGCCCCTTACAAGAGACCCAGTACTTC
TRBJ2-7 | TRBV5-1 | TRBD1 | . | CASSFNRDRGYEQYF | TGCGCCAGCAGCTTTAACCGGGACAGGGGCTACGAGCAGTACTTC
TRBJ2-1 | TRBV7-9 | . | . | CASSKGGTHNEQFF | TGTGCCAGCAGCAAGGGAGGCACCCACAATGAGCAGTTCTTC
TRBJ2-7 | TRBV2 | . | . | CASIRPYEQYF | TGTGCCAGCATAAGACCCTACGAGCAGTACTTC
TRBJ2-3 | TRBV27 | . | once | CASSLFARLGPDTQYF | TGTGCCAGCAGTTTATTTGCCCGGCTGGGTCCAGATACGCAGTATTTT
TRBJ2-1 | TRBV28 | TRBD2 | . | CASGGDVNSYNEQFF | TGTGCCAGCGGGGGGGACGTAAACTCCTACAATGAGCAGTTCTTC
TRBJ2-5 | TRBV5-6 | . | . | CASSLGQTETQYF | TGTGCCAGCAGCTTGGGACAGACAGAGACCCAGTACTTC
TRBJ1-1 | TRBV9 | . | . | CASSNLRGKGNTEAFF | TGTGCCAGCAGCAACCTAAGGGGTAAGGGGAACACTGAAGCTTTCTTT
TRBJ2-7 | TRBV14 | TRBD2 | . | CASSPPSGRAYEQYF | TGTGCCAGCAGCCCTCCTAGCGGGAGGGCCTACGAGCAGTACTTC
TRBJ1-2 | TRBV6-1 | . | . | CASSIAGVLNYGYTF | TGTGCCAGCAGTATCGCGGGGGTATTAAACTATGGCTACACCTTC
TRBJ2-1 | TRBV4-1 | . | . | CASSQGQGGYNEQFF | TGCGCCAGCAGCCAAGGACAGGGAGGATACAATGAGCAGTTCTTC
TRBJ2-1 | TRBV29-1 | . | . | CSANRQANEQFF | TGCAGCGCTAACCGACAGGCCAATGAGCAGTTCTTC
TRBJ1-2 | TRBV28 | . | . | CASSPPTSPYGYTF | TGTGCCAGCAGCCCTCCCACTTCTCCCTATGGCTACACCTTC
TRBJ2-7 | TRBV7-9 | TRBD2 | . | CASSLGAGAYEQYF | TGTGCCAGCAGCTTGGGAGCGGGGGCCTACGAGCAGTACTTC
TRBJ2-1 | TRBV6-5 | TRBD2 | once | CASRTRGGGSDEQFF | TGTGCCAGCAGGACTAGGGGCGGGGGGAGCGATGAGCAGTTCTTC
TRBJ2-3 | TRBV5-1 | TRBD1 | . | CASSKDRVVPDTQYF | TGCGCCAGCAGCAAGGACAGGGTTGTCCCAGATACGCAGTATTTT
TRBJ2-2 | TRBV1 | . | . | CTSSHVPSSGRSTGELFF | TGCACCAGCAGCCATGTTCCCTCTAGCGGGAGAAGCACCGGGGAGCTGTTTTTT
TRBJ1-2 | TRBV28 | . | once | CASSSLWGYTF | TGTGCCAGCAGTTCCCTTTGGGGCTACACCTTC
TRBJ2-3 | TRBV7-9 | . | once | CASSPRRSTDTQYF | TGTGCCAGCAGCCCCCGACGCAGCACAGATACGCAGTATTTT
TRBJ2-2 | TRBV5-4 | . | . | CASRRDGPPNTGELFF | TGTGCCAGCAGGCGGGACGGACCCCCCAACACCGGGGAGCTGTTTTTT
TRBJ2-7 | TRBV5-4 | . | . | CASSLSFRGALVYEQYF | TGTGCCAGCAGCTTGTCTTTCCGGGGGGCGTTGGTCTACGAGCAGTACTTC
TRBJ2-7 | TRBV18 | . | . | CASSPLSSGTYEQYF | TGTGCCAGCTCACCATTATCAAGCGGAACCTACGAGCAGTACTTC
TRBJ2-1 | TRBV6-4 | . | . | CARWGPPFF | TGTGCCAGATGGGGCCCCCCGTTCTTC
TRBJ2-2 | TRBV5-1 | . | . | CASSFQGWVRNTGELFF | TGCGCCAGCAGCTTTCAGGGTTGGGTACGGAACACCGGGGAGCTGTTTTTT
TRBJ2-7 | TRBV2 | TRBD1 | few | CASSRDSYEQYF | TGTGCCAGCAGTCGGGACAGCTACGAGCAGTACTTC
TRBJ2-7 | TRBV6-4 | . | . | CASSDSSGTPQYF | TGTGCCAGCAGTGACTCAAGTGGGACTCCACAGTACTTC
TRBJ1-4 | TRBV7-2 | . | . | CASSFPRGVPNREKLFF | TGTGCCAGCAGCTTCCCCAGGGGTGTCCCTAATCGCGAAAAACTGTTTTTT
TRBJ2-2 | TRBV15 | TRBD1 | once | CATSRDGTAGELFF | TGTGCCACCAGCAGAGATGGGACAGCCGGGGAGCTGTTTTTT
TRBJ2-5 | TRBV7-8 | . | . | CASSLVGGRETQYF | TGTGCCAGCAGCTTAGTCGGCGGGCGGGAGACCCAGTACTTC
TRBJ1-1 | TRBV6-5 | TRBD1 | . | CASSYDRGDTEAFF | TGTGCCAGCAGTTACGACAGGGGAGACACTGAAGCTTTCTTT
TRBJ1-1 | TRBV20-1 | . | . | CSASRGEEAFF | TGCAGTGCTAGTCGGGGGGAGGAAGCTTTCTTT
TRBJ2-2 | TRBV7-9 | . | . | CASSLVGGDTGELFF | TGTGCCAGCAGCTTAGTAGGAGGGGACACCGGGGAGCTGTTTTTT
TRBJ2-5 | TRBV28 | TRBD1 | . | CASSAAGTGEETQYF | TGTGCCAGCAGTGCCGCCGGGACAGGGGAAGAGACCCAGTACTTC
TRBJ2-1 | TRBV2 | . | . | CASSKDNWNEQFF | TGTGCCAGCAGTAAGGACAATTGGAATGAGCAGTTCTTC
TRBJ2-7 | TRBV5-1 | . | . | CASSFQGPGYEQYF | TGCGCCAGCAGCTTCCAGGGACCCGGTTACGAGCAGTACTTC
TRBJ2-2 | TRBV5-5 | TRBD1 | . | CASSPGTGYTGELFF | TGTGCCAGCAGCCCAGGGACAGGGTACACCGGGGAGCTGTTTTTT
TRBJ2-4 | TRBV2 | TRBD2 | once | CASRPKLAVENIQYF | TGTGCCAGCAGGCCAAAACTAGCGGTCGAAAACATTCAGTACTTC
TRBJ2-7 | TRBV21-1 | . | . | CASTWTTGKGRDEQYF | TGTGCCAGCACCTGGACAACAGGGAAAGGAAGGGACGAGCAGTACTTC
TRBJ1-5 | TRBV7-7 | . | . | CASSFDRNQPQHF | TGTGCCAGCAGCTTTGACCGAAATCAGCCCCAGCATTTT